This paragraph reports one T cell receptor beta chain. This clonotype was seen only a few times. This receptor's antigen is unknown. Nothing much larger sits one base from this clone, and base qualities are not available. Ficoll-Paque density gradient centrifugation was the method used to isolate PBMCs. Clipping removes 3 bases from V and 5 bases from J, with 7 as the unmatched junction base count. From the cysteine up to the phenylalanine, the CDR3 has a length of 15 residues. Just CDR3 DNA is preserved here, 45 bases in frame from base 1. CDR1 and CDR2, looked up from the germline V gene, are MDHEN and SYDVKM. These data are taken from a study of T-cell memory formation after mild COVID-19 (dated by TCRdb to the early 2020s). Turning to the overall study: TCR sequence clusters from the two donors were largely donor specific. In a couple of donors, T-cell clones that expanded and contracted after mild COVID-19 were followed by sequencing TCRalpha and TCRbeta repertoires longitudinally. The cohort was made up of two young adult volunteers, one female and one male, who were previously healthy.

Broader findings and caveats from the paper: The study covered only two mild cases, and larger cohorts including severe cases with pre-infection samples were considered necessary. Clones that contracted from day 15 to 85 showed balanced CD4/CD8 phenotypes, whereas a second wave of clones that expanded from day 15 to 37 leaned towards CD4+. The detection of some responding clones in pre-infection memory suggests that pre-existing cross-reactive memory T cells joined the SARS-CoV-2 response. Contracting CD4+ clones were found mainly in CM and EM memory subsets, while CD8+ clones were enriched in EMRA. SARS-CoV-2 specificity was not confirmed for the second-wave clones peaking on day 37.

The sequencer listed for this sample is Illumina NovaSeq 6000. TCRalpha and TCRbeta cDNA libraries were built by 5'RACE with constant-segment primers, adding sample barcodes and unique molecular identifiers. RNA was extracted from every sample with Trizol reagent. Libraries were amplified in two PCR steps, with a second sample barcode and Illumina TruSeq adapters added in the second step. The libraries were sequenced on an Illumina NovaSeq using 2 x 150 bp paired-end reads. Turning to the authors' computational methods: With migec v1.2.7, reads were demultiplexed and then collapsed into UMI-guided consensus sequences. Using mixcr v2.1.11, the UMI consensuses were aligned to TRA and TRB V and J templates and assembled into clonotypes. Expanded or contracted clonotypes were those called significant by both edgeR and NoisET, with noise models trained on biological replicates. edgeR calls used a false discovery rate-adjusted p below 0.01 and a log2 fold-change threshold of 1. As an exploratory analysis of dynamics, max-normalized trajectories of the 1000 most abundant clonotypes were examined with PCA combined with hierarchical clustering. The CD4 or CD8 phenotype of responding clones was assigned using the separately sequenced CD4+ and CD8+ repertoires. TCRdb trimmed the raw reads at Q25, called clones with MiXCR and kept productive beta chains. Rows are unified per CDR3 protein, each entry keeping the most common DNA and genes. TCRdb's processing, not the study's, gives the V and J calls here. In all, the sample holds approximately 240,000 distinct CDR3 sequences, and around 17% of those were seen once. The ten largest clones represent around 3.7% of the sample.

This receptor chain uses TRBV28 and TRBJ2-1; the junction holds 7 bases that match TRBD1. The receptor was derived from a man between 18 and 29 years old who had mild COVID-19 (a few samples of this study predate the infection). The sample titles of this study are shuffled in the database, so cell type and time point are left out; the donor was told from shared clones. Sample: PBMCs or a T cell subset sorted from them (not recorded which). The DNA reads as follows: TGTGCCAGCAGTTTCAGACAGGGAATAGACAATGAGCAGTTCTTC. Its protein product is CASSFRQGIDNEQFF.